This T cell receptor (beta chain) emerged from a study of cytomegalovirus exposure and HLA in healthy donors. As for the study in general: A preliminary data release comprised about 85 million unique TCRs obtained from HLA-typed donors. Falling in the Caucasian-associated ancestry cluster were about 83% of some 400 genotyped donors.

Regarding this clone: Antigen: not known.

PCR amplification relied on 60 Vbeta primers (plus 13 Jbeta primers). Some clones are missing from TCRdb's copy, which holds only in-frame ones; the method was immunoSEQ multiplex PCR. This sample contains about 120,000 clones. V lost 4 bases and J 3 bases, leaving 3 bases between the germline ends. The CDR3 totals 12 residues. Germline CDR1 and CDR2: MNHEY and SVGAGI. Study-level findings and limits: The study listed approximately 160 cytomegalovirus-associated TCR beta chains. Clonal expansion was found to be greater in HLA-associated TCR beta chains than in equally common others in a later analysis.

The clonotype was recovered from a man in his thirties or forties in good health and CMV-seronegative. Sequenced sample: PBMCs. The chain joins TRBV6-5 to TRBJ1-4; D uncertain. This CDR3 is CASSSPNEKLFF. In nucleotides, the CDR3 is TGTGCCAGCAGTTCTCCTAATGAAAAACTGTTTTTT.